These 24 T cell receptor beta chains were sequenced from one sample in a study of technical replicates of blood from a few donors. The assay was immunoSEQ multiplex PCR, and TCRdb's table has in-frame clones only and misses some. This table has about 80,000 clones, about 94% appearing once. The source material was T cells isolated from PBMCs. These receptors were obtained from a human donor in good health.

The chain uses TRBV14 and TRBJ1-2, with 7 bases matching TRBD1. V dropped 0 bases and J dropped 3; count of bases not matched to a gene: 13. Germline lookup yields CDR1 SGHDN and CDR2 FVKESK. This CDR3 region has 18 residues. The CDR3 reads CASSQDPNLRDSDYGYTF. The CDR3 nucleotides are TGTGCCAGCAGCCAAGATCCTAACCTCCGGGACAGCGACTATGGCTACACCTTC.

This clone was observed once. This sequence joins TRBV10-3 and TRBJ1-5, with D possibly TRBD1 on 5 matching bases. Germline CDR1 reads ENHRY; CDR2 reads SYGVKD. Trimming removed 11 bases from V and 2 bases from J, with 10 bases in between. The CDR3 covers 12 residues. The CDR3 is CASGTGNQPQHF. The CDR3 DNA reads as TGTGCCTCCGGGACTGGCAATCAGCCCCAGCATTTT.

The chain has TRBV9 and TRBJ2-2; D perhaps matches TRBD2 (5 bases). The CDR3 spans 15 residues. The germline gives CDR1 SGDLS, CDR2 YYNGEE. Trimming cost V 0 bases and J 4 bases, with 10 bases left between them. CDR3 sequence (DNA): TGTGCCAGCAGCGTAGTCGGGGTGAGCACCGGGGAGCTGTTTTTT. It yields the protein CASSVVGVSTGELFF.

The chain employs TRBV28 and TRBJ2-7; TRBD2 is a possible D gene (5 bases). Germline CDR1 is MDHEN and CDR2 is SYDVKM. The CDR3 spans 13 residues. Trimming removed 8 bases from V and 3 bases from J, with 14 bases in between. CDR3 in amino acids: CASQRGRGYEQYF. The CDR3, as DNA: TGTGCCAGCCAAAGAGGGCGAGGCTACGAGCAGTACTTC. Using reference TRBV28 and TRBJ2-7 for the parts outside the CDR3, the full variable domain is DVKVTQSSRYLVKRTGEKVFLECVQDMDHENMFWYRQDPGLGLRLIYFSYDVKMKEKGDIPEGYSVSREKKERFSLILESASTNQTSMYLCASQRGRGYEQYFGPGTRLTVT.

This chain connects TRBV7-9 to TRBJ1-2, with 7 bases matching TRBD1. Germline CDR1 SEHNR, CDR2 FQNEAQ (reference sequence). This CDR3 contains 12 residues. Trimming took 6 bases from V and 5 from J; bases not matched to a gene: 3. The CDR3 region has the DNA TGTGCCAGCAGTCGGACAGGTTATGGCTACACCTTC. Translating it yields CASSRTGYGYTF.

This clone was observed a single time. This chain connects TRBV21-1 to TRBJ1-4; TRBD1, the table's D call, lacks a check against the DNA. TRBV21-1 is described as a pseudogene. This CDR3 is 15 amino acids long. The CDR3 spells CASSSWTDANEKLFF. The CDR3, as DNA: TGTGCCAGCAGCTCGTGGACAGATGCAAATGAAAAACTGTTTTTT.

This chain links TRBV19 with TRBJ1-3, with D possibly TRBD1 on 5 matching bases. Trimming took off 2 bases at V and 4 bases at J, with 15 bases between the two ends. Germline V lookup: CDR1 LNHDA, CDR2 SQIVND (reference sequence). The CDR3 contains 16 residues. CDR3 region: CASSIFEGAKGNTIYF. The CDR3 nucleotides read TGTGCCAGTAGTATATTCGAAGGGGCAAAAGGAAACACCATATATTTT.

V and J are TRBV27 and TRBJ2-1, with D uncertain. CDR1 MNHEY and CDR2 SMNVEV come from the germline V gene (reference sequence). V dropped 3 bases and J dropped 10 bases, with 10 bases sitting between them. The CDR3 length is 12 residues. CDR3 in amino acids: CASSLIGREQFF. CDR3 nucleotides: TGTGCCAGCAGTTTGATCGGTCGAGAGCAGTTCTTC.

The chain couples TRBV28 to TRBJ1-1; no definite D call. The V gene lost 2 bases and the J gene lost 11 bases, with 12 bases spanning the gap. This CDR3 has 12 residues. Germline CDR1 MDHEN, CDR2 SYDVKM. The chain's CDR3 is CASSLSPPRAFF. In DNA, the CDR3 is TGTGCCAGCAGTTTAAGTCCCCCCAGGGCTTTCTTT.

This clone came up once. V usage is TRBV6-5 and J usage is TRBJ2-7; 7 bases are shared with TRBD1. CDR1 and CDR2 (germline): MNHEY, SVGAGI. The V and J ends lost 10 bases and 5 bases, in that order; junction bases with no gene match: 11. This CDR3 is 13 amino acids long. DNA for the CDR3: TGTGCCACCCTTAGACAGGGATTCAACGAGCAGTACTTC. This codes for CATLRQGFNEQYF.

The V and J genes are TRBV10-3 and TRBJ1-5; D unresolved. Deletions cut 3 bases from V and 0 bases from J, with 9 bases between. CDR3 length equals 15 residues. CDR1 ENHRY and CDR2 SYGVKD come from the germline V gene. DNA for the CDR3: TGTGCCATCAGTGAAACGGGATATAGCAATCAGCCCCAGCATTTT. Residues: CAISETGYSNQPQHF.

The DNA of the CDR3 is TGTGCCAGCAGCTTAGTAGCGGGAAGCTCCTACGAGCAGTACTTC. It is translated as CASSLVAGSSYEQYF. The chain joins TRBV13 to TRBJ2-7; 8 bases agree with TRBD2. The CDR3 consists of 15 residues. Germline trimming cut 1 base from V and 0 bases from J; bases unmatched to any gene: 2. The V gene's germline CDR1 is PRHDT and CDR2 FYEKMQ (reference sequence).

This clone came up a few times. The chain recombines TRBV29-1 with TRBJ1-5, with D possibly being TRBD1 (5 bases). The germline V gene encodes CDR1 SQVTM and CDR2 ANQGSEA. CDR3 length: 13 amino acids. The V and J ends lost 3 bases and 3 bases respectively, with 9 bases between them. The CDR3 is CSVDGGSNQPQHF. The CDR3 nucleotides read TGCAGCGTTGACGGGGGTTCCAATCAGCCCCAGCATTTT.

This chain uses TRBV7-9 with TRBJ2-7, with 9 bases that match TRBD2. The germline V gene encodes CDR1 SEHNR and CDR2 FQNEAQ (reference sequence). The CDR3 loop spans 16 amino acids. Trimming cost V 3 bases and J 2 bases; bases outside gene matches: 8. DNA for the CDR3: TGTGCCAGCAGCTTCAGCCGGACTAGCGAGACCTACGAGCAGTACTTC. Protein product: CASSFSRTSETYEQYF.

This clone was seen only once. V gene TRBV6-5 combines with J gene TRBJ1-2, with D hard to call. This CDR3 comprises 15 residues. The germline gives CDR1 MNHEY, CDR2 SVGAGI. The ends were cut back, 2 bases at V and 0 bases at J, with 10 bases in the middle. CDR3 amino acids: CASSYGRITNYGYTF. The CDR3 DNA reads TGTGCCAGCAGTTACGGCAGGATAACTAACTATGGCTACACCTTC.

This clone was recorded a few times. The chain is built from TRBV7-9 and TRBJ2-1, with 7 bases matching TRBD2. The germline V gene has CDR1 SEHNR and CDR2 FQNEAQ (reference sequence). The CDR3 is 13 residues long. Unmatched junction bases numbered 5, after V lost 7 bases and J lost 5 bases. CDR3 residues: CASKRDPDNEQFF. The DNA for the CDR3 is TGTGCCAGCAAGCGGGACCCCGACAATGAGCAGTTCTTC.

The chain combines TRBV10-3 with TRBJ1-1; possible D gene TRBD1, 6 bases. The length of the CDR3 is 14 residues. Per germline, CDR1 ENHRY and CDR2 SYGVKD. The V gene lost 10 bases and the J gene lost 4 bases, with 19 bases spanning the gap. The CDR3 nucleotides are TGTGCCACCCAGGGGAACGTTGGTAGCACTGAAGCTTTCTTT. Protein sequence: CATQGNVGSTEAFF.

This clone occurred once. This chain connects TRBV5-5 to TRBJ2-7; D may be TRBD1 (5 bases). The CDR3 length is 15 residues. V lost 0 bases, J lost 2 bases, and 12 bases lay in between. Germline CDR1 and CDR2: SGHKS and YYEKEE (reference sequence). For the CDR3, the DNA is TGTGCCAGCAGCTTGGCCGCCAGGGAACCCTACGAGCAGTACTTC. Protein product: CASSLAAREPYEQYF.

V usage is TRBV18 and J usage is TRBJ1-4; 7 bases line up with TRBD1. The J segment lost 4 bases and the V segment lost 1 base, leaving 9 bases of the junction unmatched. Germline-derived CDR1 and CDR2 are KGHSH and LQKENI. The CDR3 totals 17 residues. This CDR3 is CASSPLTSGTVNEKLFF. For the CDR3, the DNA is TGTGCCAGCTCACCACTAACCTCCGGGACAGTTAATGAAAAACTGTTTTTT. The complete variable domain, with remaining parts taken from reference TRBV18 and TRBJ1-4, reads NAGVMQNPRHLVRRRGQEARLRCSPMKGHSHVYWYRQLPEEGLKFMVYLQKENIIDESGMPKERFSAEFPKEGPSILRIQQVVRGDSAAYFCASSPLTSGTVNEKLFFGSGTQLSVL.

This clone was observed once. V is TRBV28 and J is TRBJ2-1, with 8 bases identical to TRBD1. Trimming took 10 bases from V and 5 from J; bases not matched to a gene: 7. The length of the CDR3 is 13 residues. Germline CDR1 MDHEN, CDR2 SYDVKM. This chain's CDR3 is CATGQGRNNEQFF. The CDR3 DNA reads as TGTGCCACCGGACAGGGAAGGAACAATGAGCAGTTCTTC.

The CDR3 DNA sequence: TGTGCCAGCAGCTTAGAAACTAGCGGGACTTATAGGACCTACGAGCAGTACTTC. This encodes CASSLETSGTYRTYEQYF. The chain links TRBV7-2 to TRBJ2-7, with 10 bases matching TRBD2. Germline CDR1 and CDR2: SGHTA and FQGNSA. V shed 1 base and J 2 bases; nucleotides not matched to a gene: 11. This CDR3 has 18 residues. The full variable domain, its missing parts supplied by reference TRBV7-2 and TRBJ2-7, is GAGVSQSPSNKVTEKGKDVELRCDPISGHTALYWYRQSLGQGLEFLIYFQGNSAPDKSGLPSDRFSAERTGGSVSTLTIQRTQQEDSAVYLCASSLETSGTYRTYEQYFGPGTRLTVT.

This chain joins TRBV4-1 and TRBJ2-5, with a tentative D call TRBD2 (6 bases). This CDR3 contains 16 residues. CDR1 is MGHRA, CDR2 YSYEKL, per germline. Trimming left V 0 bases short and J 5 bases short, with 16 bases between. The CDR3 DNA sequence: TGCGCCAGCAGCCAAGATCTTTTGGACTACCGGGAGACCCAGTACTTC. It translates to CASSQDLLDYRETQYF.

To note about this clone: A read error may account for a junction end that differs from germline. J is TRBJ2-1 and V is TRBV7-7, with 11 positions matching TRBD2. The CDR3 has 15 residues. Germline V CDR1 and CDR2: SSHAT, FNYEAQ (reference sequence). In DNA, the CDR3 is TGTGCTAGCAGCTCCGGGACTAGCGGCTACAATGAGCAGTTCTTC. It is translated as CASSSGTSGYNEQFF.

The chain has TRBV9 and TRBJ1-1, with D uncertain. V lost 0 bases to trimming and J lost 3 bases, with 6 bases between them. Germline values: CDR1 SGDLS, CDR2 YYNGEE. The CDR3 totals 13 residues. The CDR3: CASSVGGHTEAFF. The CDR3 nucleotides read TGTGCCAGCAGCGTAGGAGGGCACACTGAAGCTTTCTTT.